This T cell receptor (beta chain) appears in the sequencing data of a study of T-cell memory formation after mild COVID-19. Germline assignment: CDR1 SGHRS and CDR2 YFSETQ. The CDR3 sequence is 15 residues long. V gave up 0 bases and J gave up 6 bases; unmatched junction bases: 6. The sample holds a few counts of this clonotype. TCRdb used MiXCR to reprocess the 5' RACE reads, holding one entry per CDR3 protein. The sample has almost 350,000 distinct CDR3 sequences; 20% to 25% are singletons. Source material: PBMCs or a T cell subset sorted from them (not recorded which). The chain carries TRBV5-1 and TRBJ2-7; TRBD1 agrees at 10 bases. The sequence was collected from a man between 18 and 35 years old who had mild COVID-19 (a few samples of this study predate the infection). Cell type and time point are not known. The DNA of the CDR3 is TGCGCCAGCAGCTTGGCCGGGACAGGGGCGTTCGAGCAGTACTTC. It encodes CASSLAGTGAFEQYF.